This TCR beta chain was recovered during a study of T cells after yellow fever vaccination. Study background: Fractions low in cell number were prepared with SMART-Seq v4 Ultra Low Input. Study-wide results and limits: Re-detected after boosting: most primary clones, more than 95% of CD4 and over 80% of CD8.

Germline CDR1 and CDR2: SEHNR and FQNEAQ (reference sequence). The V and J ends lost 1 base and 7 bases respectively, with 11 bases between them. This CDR3 comprises 13 residues. This clonotype was detected many times. The study made its TCR cDNA through 5'RACE template switching. That step introduced a universal primer site along with UMIs. TCRdb reprocessed the 5' RACE reads via MiXCR and lists one record per CDR3 protein. The sample shows around 13,000 distinct CDR3 sequences, roughly 4.9% of them seen only once. The V and J genes are TRBV7-9 and TRBJ2-7; TRBD2 might be the D (5 bases). The sequencing used PBMCs, either bulk or a sorted T-cell subset (CD4+, CD8+, memory, or dextramer-sorted; not recorded which), collected 45 days after the yellow fever booster vaccination. This receptor was identified in a man aged 25-45 years who received the YFV17D yellow fever vaccine. In DNA form, the CDR3 reads TGTGCCAGCAGCTTAGTCGGGATGGGGGAGCAGTACTTC. It translates to CASSLVGMGEQYF.